This section outlines one TCR beta chain sequence together with its context. Its antigen remains unidentified. Germline CDR1 is SEHNR and CDR2 is FQNEAQ (reference sequence). The CDR3 loop spans 14 amino acids. The sample belongs to a study of monozygotic twins with inflammatory bowel disease. Following a re-call of the 5' RACE reads, TCRdb has one entry per CDR3 protein and lacks DNA. The sample totals roughly 170,000 distinct CDR3 sequences. Study-level results: IBD patients exhibited fewer clonotypes shared with other individuals than healthy twins, particularly with disease activity.

This clonotype originated in a human donor with ulcerative colitis or Crohn's disease, or a healthy co-twin of an affected twin (not recorded which). Sequenced input: blood. The chain is built from TRBV7-9 and TRBJ1-3. CDR3 residues: CASSTRLTRNTIYF. The full variable domain, completed using reference TRBV7-9 and TRBJ1-3, is DTGVSQNPRHKITKRGQNVTFRCDPISEHNRLYWYRQTLGQGPEFLTYFQNEAQLEKSRLLSDRFSAERPKGSFSTLEIQRTEQGDSAMYLCASSTRLTRNTIYFGEGSWLTVV.